This T cell receptor beta chain was profiled in a study of T-cell reconstitution after alpha-beta-depleted transplantation in children (TCRdb year 2016). At the level of the whole study: The study quantitatively tracked T-cell immune reconstitution after TCRalphabeta/CD19-depleted allogeneic hematopoietic cell transplantation in children using TCR repertoire profiling.

From the germline V gene, CDR1 is SGHVS and CDR2 is FNYEAQ. The CDR3 starts with the cysteine, ends with the phenylalanine, and has 19 residues. CDR3 DNA is the only sequence kept; it has 57 bases, read in frame from the first base. Trimming removed 1 base from V and 3 bases from J, leaving 25 bases between the germline ends. Concerning this clonotype itself: This receptor's antigen is unknown. Base qualities are not at hand, and no much larger clone is one base apart.

What the treatment or condition label conveys for this sample: allogeneic hematopoietic cell transplantation with graft depleted of TCRalphabeta T cells and CD19 B cells. Transplant recipients were children who received TCRalphabeta/CD19-depleted allogeneic hematopoietic cell grafts. The paper as a whole reports these results and caveats: The apparently early recovery of alphabetaT-cell counts about two months after transplant reportedly depended on only several hundred rapidly expanded clones that came from non-depleted graft cells. Over subsequent months, a decline in hyperexpanded clone frequencies was noted, and after one year, T-cell counts and TCRbeta diversity were mostly ascribed to newly produced T cells. The high TCRbeta diversity at day 60 in some patients was ascribed to recipient T cells and intrathymic progenitors that had survived conditioning.

Libraries were constructed by PCR. Sequenced on an Illumina HiSeq 2500. TCR libraries were prepared with molecular barcoding, using unique molecular identifiers to normalize TCRbeta repertoire quantification. The public reads were reanalyzed by TCRdb: fastp trimming at Q25, MiXCR alignment, in-frame beta chains only. Each entry merges the rows of one CDR3 protein and shows their most common DNA and genes. The sample table holds 250,000 to 400,000 distinct CDR3 sequences, of which approximately 20% were seen once. The biggest ten clones account for approximately 11% of the sample. The clonotype was recovered from a male patient younger than 18 who had a stem cell transplant for acute lymphoblastic leukemia, so the T cells may come from the graft donor. Rearrangement joined TRBV7-6 to TRBJ2-7, with TRBD2 tentatively as D gene (6 bases match). Sequences were derived from PBMCs, mostly from graft donor cells, sampled 180 days after TCRalphabeta/CD19-depleted stem cell transplant. The DNA reads as follows: TGTGCCAGCAGCTTAGTTCTGGGCGGGAAAGGAGAGAGGGACTACGAGCAGTACTTC. Translated, it gives CASSLVLGGKGERDYEQYF. The entire variable domain, with the stretches around the CDR3 drawn from the reference TRBV7-6 and TRBJ2-7 proteins, is GAGVSQSPRYKVTKRGQDVALRCDPISGHVSLYWYRQALGQGPEFLTYFNYEAQQDKSGLPNDRFSAERPEGSISTLTIQRTEQRDSAMYRCASSLVLGGKGERDYEQYFGPGTRLTVT.